This TCR beta chain was captured by sequencing in a study of blood T cells in healthy people across ages. Study details: Template switching retrieved approximately one barcoded beta molecule for each two T cells.

With respect to this clonotype: Its specificity is not known.

The CDR3 is made up of 16 amino acids. Trimming removed 0 bases at V and 0 bases at J, with 12 bases between. Germline CDR1 and CDR2: SGHRS and YFSETQ. Regarding the study as a whole: The CMV status of each donor remained undetermined, and this could have confounded shifts in expanded clonotypes. Percentage of naive T cells showed a strong correlation with TCR beta diversity. It was not possible, with unsorted PBMCs, to conclusively compare naive and antigen-experienced cells.

Then a second PCR, running roughly 6 to 12 cycles, was carried out with a sample-barcoded 5' primer and a J-beta primer mix. MiXCR was run by TCRdb on the 5' RACE reads, yielding one entry per CDR3 protein. The sample includes approximately 900,000 distinct CDR3 sequences, 25% to 30% of them seen just once. The same sample was also studied in work on T cells of mothers and their children.

The chain combines TRBV5-1 with TRBJ1-1; D gene uncertain. The sequence came from a woman between 40 and 55 years old in good health. The sequencing sample was made of blood. The CDR3 sequence: CASSLDPAQMNTEAFF. The CDR3 region has the DNA TGCGCCAGCAGCTTGGACCCAGCCCAAATGAACACTGAAGCTTTCTTT.